This TCR beta chain was sequenced during a study of cytomegalovirus exposure and HLA in healthy donors. Nominally healthy donors were sampled, though unrecorded immune exposures were likely. In the case of this clone: What it binds is not known.

Study-level findings and limits: Earlier findings revealed that most TCR beta V segments proved productive either about 87% or about 30% of the time. The study labeled 164 TCR beta chains cytomegalovirus-associated.

Vbeta (60) and Jbeta (13) primers were used in the PCR. The repertoire was sequenced with immunoSEQ multiplex PCR; TCRdb's copy has only in-frame clones and lacks some. The sample yields tens of thousands of clones, about three quarters seen once. Germline assignment: CDR1 SGHTA and CDR2 FQGTGA. The CDR3 sequence is 15 residues long. Trimming left V 0 bases short and J 5 bases short, with 13 bases between. The chain combines TRBV7-3 with TRBJ1-1, with a weak D call TRBD1 (5 bases). Material: PBMCs. The receptor's source is a man between 18 and 29 years old in good health and CMV-seronegative. CDR3 in amino acids: CASSLTVQGDTEAFF. The CDR3 nucleotides are TGTGCCAGCAGCTTAACTGTGCAGGGTGATACTGAAGCTTTCTTT.